Listed here are 25 T cell receptor beta chains from one sample, sequenced in a study of blood T cell repertoires in COVID-19. Measured with immunoSEQ multiplex PCR; TCRdb has only the in-frame clones, and not every one. The data contain under 250,000 clones, around 82% of them singletons. Sequencing used peripheral blood. These receptors all stem from a woman aged 40 to 50 with active or convalescent COVID-19.

The gene calls are TRBV4-1 and TRBJ2-5; 10 positions match TRBD1. V shed 1 base, J shed 2 bases, and the junction held 4 bases outside the gene matches. CDR1 is MGHRA, CDR2 YSYEKL, per germline. The CDR3 is 16 amino acids. The CDR3 DNA is TGCGCCAGCAGCCAAGTAGAGGGACAGGGGCAAGAGACCCAGTACTTC. This sequence encodes CASSQVEGQGQETQYF.

This chain joins TRBV24-1 and TRBJ2-2; D is perhaps TRBD1 (6 bases). The CDR3 totals 15 residues. V was clipped by 6 bases and J by 7 bases, with 17 bases between them. Germline V lookup: CDR1 KGHDR, CDR2 SFDVKD. In DNA, the CDR3 is TGTGCCACCAGTCGCCCGTTTGGGGGCAGCGGGGAGCTGTTTTTT. As protein: CATSRPFGGSGELFF.

J is TRBJ2-5 and V is TRBV11-2, with 9 bases that match TRBD1. After removal of 5 bases from V and 5 bases from J, the junction contained 3 bases not matched to a gene. CDR1 and CDR2 from the germline V gene are SGHAT and FQNNGV. The CDR3 is made up of 13 amino acids. The CDR3 DNA reads as TGTGCCAGCAGCCGGACAGGGGAGGAGACCCAGTACTTC. Translating gives CASSRTGEETQYF.

This clone was observed a single time. The chain is built from TRBV19 and TRBJ1-2; D unresolved. The V end lost 7 bases, the J end lost 8 bases, and 26 bases lay between the germline ends. Germline assignment: CDR1 LNHDA and CDR2 SQIVND (reference sequence). The CDR3 length is 16 residues. CDR3 region: CASTRYPRARRAGYTF. Written as DNA, the CDR3 is TGTGCCAGTACTCGATACCCGCGAGCCCGCCGTGCCGGCTACACCTTC. The variable domain in full, completed from reference TRBV19 and TRBJ1-2, reads DGGITQSPKYLFRKEGQNVTLSCEQNLNHDAMYWYRQDPGQGLRLIYYSQIVNDFQKGDIAEGYSVSREKKESFPLTVTSAQKNPTAFYLCASTRYPRARRAGYTFGSGTRLTVV.

This chain links TRBV5-6 with TRBJ2-7; TRBD1 matches at 9 bases. V was clipped by 0 bases and J by 4 bases; unmatched bases: 2. This CDR3 is 14 amino acids long. Germline V gives CDR1 SGHDT, CDR2 YYEEEE. CDR3 loop: CASSLGQGGYEQYF. In nucleotides, the CDR3 is TGTGCCAGCAGCTTGGGACAGGGGGGATACGAGCAGTACTTC.

This chain uses TRBV15 with TRBJ2-7; 7 nucleotides line up with TRBD2. From germline, CDR1 is LNHNV and CDR2 YYDKDF (reference sequence). V was pared by 5 bases and J by 2 bases, with 6 bases of the junction left unmatched. CDR3 size: 14 residues. The CDR3: CATSGLGETYEQYF. The CDR3 region has the DNA TGTGCCACCAGCGGACTAGGGGAGACCTACGAGCAGTACTTC.

This clone turned up a few times. The chain couples TRBV6-5 to TRBJ1-2; 9 positions match TRBD1. CDR1 is MNHEY, CDR2 SVGAGI, per germline. The CDR3 totals 14 residues. V shed 6 bases and J 9 bases; nucleotides not matched to a gene: 11. Here the CDR3 DNA reads TGTGCCAGCAGGACTGAACGGGACAGGGAGAGCTACACCTTC. Translating gives CASRTERDRESYTF.

The genes are TRBV5-6 and TRBJ1-2; unclear D gene. This CDR3 contains 15 residues. V lost 0 bases to trimming and J lost 0 bases, with 9 bases between them. Looked up from germline, CDR1 is SGHDT and CDR2 is YYEEEE. The CDR3 loop is CASSLVVNPNYGYTF. CDR3 bases: TGTGCCAGCAGCTTGGTAGTCAACCCTAACTATGGCTACACCTTC.

The genes are TRBV6-2 or TRBV6-3 and TRBJ2-7; D might be TRBD2 (5 bases). Trimming shortened V by 2 bases and J by 2 bases, and 10 bases separated the two germline ends. CDR3 length: 14 residues. Germline V gene lookup returns CDR1 MNHEY and CDR2 SVGEGT. CDR3 sequence (DNA): TGTGCCAGCAGTTACCTAGCCTCAGCCTACGAGCAGTACTTC. Its translation is CASSYLASAYEQYF.

The rearrangement uses TRBV5-4 and TRBJ1-1; D uncertain. From germline, CDR1 is SGHNT and CDR2 YYREEE (reference sequence). V lost 4 bases and J 11 bases, leaving 21 bases between the germline ends. The CDR3 has 14 residues. DNA for the CDR3: TGTGCCAGCAGCCAGGTGGAAGTTCCTTTCCGGGCTTTCTTT. Translation gives CASSQVEVPFRAFF.

This chain uses TRBV7-8 with TRBJ2-3, with 11 bases lining up with TRBD2. The CDR3 contains 17 residues. V lost 3 bases to trimming and J lost 2 bases; unmatched junction nucleotides: 7. Germline CDR1 and CDR2: SGHVS and FQNEAQ. This CDR3 is CASSLRPSGRPTDTQYF. The CDR3 DNA is TGTGCCAGCAGCTTGAGGCCTAGCGGGAGGCCCACAGATACGCAGTATTTT.

The rearrangement links TRBV4-3 to TRBJ1-6; possible D gene TRBD1, 5 bases. V shed 1 base and J shed 9 bases, with 16 bases lying between them. CDR1 and CDR2 (germline): LGHNA, YSLEER. The CDR3 sequence is 16 residues long. CDR3 nucleotide sequence: TGCGCCAGCAGCCAAGCCCTTCAGGGCTGGGGTTCACCCCTCCACTTT. Protein: CASSQALQGWGSPLHF.

The rearrangement links TRBV18 to TRBJ2-7; a possible D gene is TRBD2 (6 bases). This CDR3 has 15 residues. Germline CDR1 and CDR2: KGHSH and LQKENI. V was pared by 6 bases and J by 0 bases, with 15 bases between. The CDR3 region has the DNA TGTGCCAGCTCCCTGAGCGGGTATAGCTCCTACGAGCAGTACTTC. It is translated as CASSLSGYSSYEQYF.

This sequence joins TRBV19 and TRBJ2-5, with no clear D. V lost 2 bases and J lost 5, with 3 bases in between. Per the germline V gene, CDR1 is LNHDA and CDR2 is SQIVND (reference sequence). The CDR3 extends over 11 amino acids. CDR3 coding DNA: TGTGCCAGTAGTATACAGGAGACCCAGTACTTC. The encoded protein is CASSIQETQYF.

The rearrangement links TRBV24-1 to TRBJ2-2; TRBD2 agrees at 8 bases. From germline, CDR1 is KGHDR and CDR2 SFDVKD. The V gene end was trimmed by 4 bases and the J gene end by 2 bases; junction bases not matched to a gene: 8. CDR3 length: 17 residues. This CDR3 reads CATSDLGTSSNTGELFF. In nucleotides, the CDR3 is TGTGCCACCAGTGACCTCGGGACTAGTAGCAACACCGGGGAGCTGTTTTTT.

The chain recombines TRBV5-1 with TRBJ2-1; D might be TRBD1 (5 bases). The V end was cut by 0 bases, the J end by 2 bases, with 12 bases between. From germline, CDR1 is SGHRS and CDR2 YFSETQ. The CDR3 totals 16 residues. CDR3 protein: CASSLVVGLTYNEQFF. The CDR3 DNA follows: TGCGCCAGCAGCTTGGTTGTGGGGCTAACCTACAATGAGCAGTTCTTC.

The genes are TRBV7-9 and TRBJ1-6; a possible D gene is TRBD1 (6 bases). V dropped 3 bases and J dropped 5 bases, with 8 bases sitting between them. The CDR3 consists of 14 residues. CDR1 and CDR2 (germline): SEHNR, FQNEAQ (reference sequence). In DNA, the CDR3 is TGTGCCAGCAGCTTTAACAGGGATAATTCACCCCTCCACTTT. Translated, it gives CASSFNRDNSPLHF.

The chain uses TRBV19 and TRBJ1-1; D gene uncertain. Looked up from germline, CDR1 is LNHDA and CDR2 is SQIVND (reference sequence). V lost 3 bases to trimming and J lost 6 bases, with 14 bases between them. CDR3 length: 14 residues. The CDR3 DNA follows: TGTGCCAGTAGTATCCTTTCCCAGGTACCTGAAGCTTTCTTT. This encodes CASSILSQVPEAFF.

The rearrangement joins TRBV5-1 to TRBJ2-1, with 9 nucleotides matching TRBD2. The CDR3 sequence is 18 residues long. V gave up 1 base and J gave up 0 bases; unmatched junction bases: 8. The V gene's germline CDR1 is SGHRS and CDR2 YFSETQ. The CDR3 DNA sequence: TGCGCCAGCAGCTTGCGTAGCGGGGGAACTAGCTCCTACAATGAGCAGTTCTTC. It yields the protein CASSLRSGGTSSYNEQFF. The variable domain in full, with the rest retrieved from reference TRBV5-1 and TRBJ2-1, is KAGVTQTPRYLIKTRGQQVTLSCSPISGHRSVSWYQQTPGQGLQFLFEYFSETQRNKGNFPGRFSGRQFSNSRSEMNVSTLELGDSALYLCASSLRSGGTSSYNEQFFGPGTRLTVL.

This sequence joins TRBV6-1 and TRBJ2-3, with D maybe TRBD2 (6 bases). The germline V gene encodes CDR1 MNHNS and CDR2 SASEGT. The CDR3 consists of 13 residues. V was shortened by 3 bases and J by 4 bases, with 8 bases between the two germline ends. CDR3 sequence (DNA): TGTGCCAGCAGTGATGGGGAGGCAGATACGCAGTATTTT. As protein: CASSDGEADTQYF.

V gene TRBV11-3 combines with J gene TRBJ2-7, with D perhaps matching TRBD2 (5 bases). The germline V and J ends were trimmed by 3 bases and 4 bases, with 10 bases remaining between them. This CDR3 region has 13 residues. Germline CDR1 reads SGHNT; CDR2 reads YENEEA. The CDR3 protein is CASSFGLGYEQYF. The CDR3 DNA reads TGTGCCAGCAGCTTTGGACTGGGTTACGAGCAGTACTTC.

V is TRBV28 and J is TRBJ1-2; D gene unclear. Trimming cost V 3 bases and J 5 bases, with 10 bases left between them. The germline V gene encodes CDR1 MDHEN and CDR2 SYDVKM. The CDR3 runs to 13 residues. The CDR3 is CASSLRVEYGYTF. The CDR3 DNA reads as TGTGCCAGCAGTTTGAGGGTGGAGTATGGCTACACCTTC.

This chain joins TRBV27 and TRBJ1-5; 7 positions agree with TRBD1. V lost 3 bases to trimming and J lost 4 bases; unmatched junction nucleotides: 12. CDR3 size: 17 residues. Germline lookup yields CDR1 MNHEY and CDR2 SMNVEV (reference sequence). CDR3 sequence (DNA): TGTGCCAGCAGTTTTACGAGGGGGCGGTGGGAAAATCAGCCCCAGCATTTT. Translating it yields CASSFTRGRWENQPQHF.

The chain uses TRBV5-6 and TRBJ1-3, with 7 bases that match TRBD1. The trim removed 4 bases at V and 0 bases at J, leaving 7 bases unmatched. Germline V gene sequence: CDR1 SGHDT, CDR2 YYEEEE. The CDR3 extends over 16 amino acids. The CDR3 sequence is CASSPGQLVSGNTIYF. The CDR3 region has the DNA TGTGCCAGCAGCCCGGGACAGCTTGTCTCTGGAAACACCATATATTTT.

The CDR3 loop reads CASSEGTGYGYTF. In DNA form, the CDR3 reads TGTGCCAGCAGTGAAGGGACAGGGTATGGCTACACCTTC. The chain uses TRBV2 and TRBJ1-2; the match to TRBD1 covers 8 bases. Losses at the gene ends were 1 base for V and 5 bases for J; bases not matched to a gene: 0. This CDR3 comprises 13 residues. Per germline, CDR1 SNHLY and CDR2 FYNNEI.